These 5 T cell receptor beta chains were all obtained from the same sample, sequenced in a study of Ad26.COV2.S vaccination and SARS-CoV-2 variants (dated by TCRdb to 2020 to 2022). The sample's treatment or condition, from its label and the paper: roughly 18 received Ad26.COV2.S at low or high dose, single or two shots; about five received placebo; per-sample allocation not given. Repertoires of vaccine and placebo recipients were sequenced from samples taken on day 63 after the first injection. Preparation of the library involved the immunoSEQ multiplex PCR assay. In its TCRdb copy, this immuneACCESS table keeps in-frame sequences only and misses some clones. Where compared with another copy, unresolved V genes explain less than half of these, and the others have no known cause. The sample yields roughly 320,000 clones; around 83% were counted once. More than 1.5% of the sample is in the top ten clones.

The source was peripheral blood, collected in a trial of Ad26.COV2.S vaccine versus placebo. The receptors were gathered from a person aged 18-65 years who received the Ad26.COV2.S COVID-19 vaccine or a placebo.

The CDR3 DNA reads as TGTGCCAGCAGTTACTCCGCCAGGGACAGGTTCTACACCTTC. This encodes CASSYSARDRFYTF. The gene calls are TRBV6-5 and TRBJ1-2; 8 nucleotides agree with TRBD1. CDR3 size: 14 residues. Germline CDR1 MNHEY, CDR2 SVGAGI. V dropped 0 bases and J dropped 10; count of bases not matched to a gene: 7.

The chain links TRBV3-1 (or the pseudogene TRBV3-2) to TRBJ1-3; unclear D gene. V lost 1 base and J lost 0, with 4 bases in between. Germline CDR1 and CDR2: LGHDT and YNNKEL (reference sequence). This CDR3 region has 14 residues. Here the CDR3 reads CASSQGTSGNTIYF. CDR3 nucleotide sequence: TGTGCCAGCAGCCAAGGAACCTCTGGAAACACCATATATTTT.

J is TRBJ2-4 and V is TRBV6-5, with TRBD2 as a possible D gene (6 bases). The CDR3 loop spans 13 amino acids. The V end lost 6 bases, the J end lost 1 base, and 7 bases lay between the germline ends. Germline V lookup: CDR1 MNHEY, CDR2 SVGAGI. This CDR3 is CASRSGAKNIQYF. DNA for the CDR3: TGTGCCAGCAGGAGCGGGGCCAAAAACATTCAGTACTTC.

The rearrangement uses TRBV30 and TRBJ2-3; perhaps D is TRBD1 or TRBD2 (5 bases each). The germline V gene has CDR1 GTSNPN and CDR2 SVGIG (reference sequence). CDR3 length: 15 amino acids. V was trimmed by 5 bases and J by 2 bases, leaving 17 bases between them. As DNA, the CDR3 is TGTGCCTGGGCGACCGGGACCCGAATCACAGATACGCAGTATTTT. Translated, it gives CAWATGTRITDTQYF.

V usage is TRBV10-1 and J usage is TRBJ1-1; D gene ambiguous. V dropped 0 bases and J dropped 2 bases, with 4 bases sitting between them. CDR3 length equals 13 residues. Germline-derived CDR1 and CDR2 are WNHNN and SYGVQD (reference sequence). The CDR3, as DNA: TGCGCCAGCAGTGAGTCAAAAAACACTGAAGCTTTCTTT. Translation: CASSESKNTEAFF.